The sample holds a few counts of the clone carrying this T cell receptor (beta chain). The sample originates from a study of control samples from healthy donors and cancer patients. Germline values: CDR1 SEHNR, CDR2 FQNEAQ (reference sequence). The CDR3 sequence is 18 residues long. Trimming took 1 base from V and 5 from J; bases not matched to a gene: 8. This table comes from immunoSEQ multiplex PCR, and its TCRdb copy is limited to in-frame clones, with some not included. The sample has approximately 140,000 clones, roughly 90% seen once; the top ten hold approximately 8%. The clonotype was recovered from a man aged 50-59 years with head and neck cancer. Sample: PBMCs. The chain combines TRBV7-9 with TRBJ2-1, with TRBD2 identical over 13 bases. The CDR3 reads CASSLVWGGLAGHNEQFF. The CDR3, as DNA: TGTGCCAGCAGCTTAGTCTGGGGGGGACTAGCGGGGCACAATGAGCAGTTCTTC.